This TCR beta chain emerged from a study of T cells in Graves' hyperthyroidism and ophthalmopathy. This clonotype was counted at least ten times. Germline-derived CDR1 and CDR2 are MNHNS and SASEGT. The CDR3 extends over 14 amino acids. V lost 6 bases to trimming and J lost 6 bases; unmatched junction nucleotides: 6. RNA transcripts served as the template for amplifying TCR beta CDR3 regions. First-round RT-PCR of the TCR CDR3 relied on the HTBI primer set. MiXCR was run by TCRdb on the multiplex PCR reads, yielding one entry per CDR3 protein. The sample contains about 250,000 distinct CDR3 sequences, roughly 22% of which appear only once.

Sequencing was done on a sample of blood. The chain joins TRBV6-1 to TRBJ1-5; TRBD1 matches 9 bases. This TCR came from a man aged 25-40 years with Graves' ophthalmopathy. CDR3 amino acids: CASRLQGASQPQHF. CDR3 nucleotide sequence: TGTGCCAGCAGGCTACAGGGGGCAAGTCAGCCCCAGCATTTT.